This passage covers 6 T cell receptor beta chains from one sample sequenced in a study of molecular identifiers for immune sequencing clone quantification. TCRdb independently ran MiXCR on the PCR reads; one entry per CDR3 protein. The profile shows nearly 650,000 distinct CDR3 sequences, less than 30% of them singletons. The sample consisted of naive CD8+ T cells from blood, with Jurkat cell RNA spiked in. Subset given: FACS-sorted CD8+CD4-CCR7+CD45RA+ naive T cells. Every receptor here comes from a human donor in good health. Some libraries in this study had Jurkat cell RNA spiked in.

This clonotype was counted many times. This rearrangement joins TRBV12-3 or TRBV12-4 to TRBJ1-4; 7 positions agree with TRBD1. Trimming cost V 3 bases and J 6 bases; bases outside gene matches: 7. The CDR3 is 15 amino acids. In DNA, the CDR3 is TGTGCCAGCAGTTTTTTACAGGGGTTGGATGAAAAACTGTTTTTT. This translates into CASSFLQGLDEKLFF.

Worth noting for this clonotype: A read error may be the cause here, since a much bigger clone is one base away. J is TRBJ2-7 and V is TRBV5-1, with 7 bases fitting TRBD2. This CDR3 is built from 16 residues. CDR1 SGHRS and CDR2 YFSETQ come from the germline V gene. The V and J ends lost 2 bases and 2 bases, in that order; junction bases with no gene match: 10. CDR3 residues: CASSLGLAAPPYEQYF. In DNA, the CDR3 is TGCGCCAGCAGCTTAGGGCTAGCGGCGCCCCCCTACGAGCAGTACTTC.

This clonotype appeared a few times. The chain uses TRBV7-6 and TRBJ2-3, with 8 positions matching TRBD2. Losses at the gene ends were 4 bases for V and 4 bases for J; bases not matched to a gene: 10. The CDR3 totals 16 residues. From germline, CDR1 is SGHVS and CDR2 FNYEAQ. The CDR3 spells CASSSGGSGVPDTQYF. In nucleotides, the CDR3 is TGTGCCAGCAGCTCCGGGGGTAGCGGGGTCCCAGATACGCAGTATTTT.

This clonotype was seen many times. The J gene is TRBJ2-1, the V gene TRBV7-2; TRBD2 matches 16 bases. The CDR3 runs 19 residues. Germline CDR1 SGHTA, CDR2 FQGNSA. V trimming: 5 bases; J trimming: 0 bases; junction bases outside the gene matches: 7. CDR3 sequence: CASSQGLAGGGSSYNEQFF. Here the CDR3 DNA reads TGTGCCAGCAGCCAGGGACTAGCGGGAGGGGGTAGCTCCTACAATGAGCAGTTCTTC.

CDR3: CASSLEGFGTEAFF. DNA of the CDR3: TGTGCCAGCAGTTTAGAAGGGTTTGGCACTGAAGCTTTCTTT. The chain combines TRBV12-3 or TRBV12-4 with TRBJ1-1; D unresolved. V dropped 1 base and J dropped 4 bases, with 10 bases sitting between them. The CDR3 has 14 residues.

This clonotype showed up many times. The genes are TRBV5-6 and TRBJ2-7; tentative D call: TRBD1 (6 bases). Germline CDR1 and CDR2: SGHDT and YYEEEE. This CDR3 contains 16 residues. V was pared by 0 bases and J by 3 bases, with 16 bases between. CDR3 DNA sequence: TGTGCCAGCAGCTTGGTACCCGGACAGCTAAACTACGAGCAGTACTTC. As protein: CASSLVPGQLNYEQYF.